Below, 9 T cell receptor beta chains from the same sample are listed, as sequenced in a study of PD-L1 blockade in urothelial cancer. Profiled with immunoSEQ multiplex PCR; TCRdb holds only in-frame clones, not every one. The profile shows 350 to 450 clones, about 29% of them singletons. This material consisted of tumor tissue, taken before atezolizumab (anti-PD-L1) treatment. The receptors come from a man aged 50 or older with urothelial cancer.

The chain couples TRBV25-1 to TRBJ1-5; 9 bases line up with TRBD1. Unmatched junction bases numbered 10, after V lost 4 bases and J lost 0 bases. Germline V gene sequence: CDR1 MGHDK, CDR2 SYGVNS. This CDR3 has 18 residues. CDR3: CASSAQEGQGNSNQPQHF. The CDR3 region has the DNA TGTGCCAGCAGTGCTCAAGAAGGACAGGGGAATAGCAATCAGCCCCAGCATTTT.

By sample share, this clone is large (0.1 to 1%). This rearrangement joins TRBV6-8 to TRBJ1-1; D is possibly TRBD1 (5 bases). CDR3 length equals 13 residues. Germline V CDR1 and CDR2: MNHGY, SAAAGT. Trimming cost V 5 bases and J 3 bases, with 10 bases left between them. In DNA, the CDR3 is TGTGCCAGCAGTGCCGGGGGGGACACTGAAGCTTTCTTT. It codes for CASSAGGDTEAFF.

The chain uses TRBV6-8 and TRBJ2-7, with TRBD1 identical over 10 bases. Germline assignment: CDR1 MNHGY and CDR2 SAAAGT. After removal of 4 bases from V and 5 bases from J, the junction contained 2 bases not matched to a gene. The CDR3 loop spans 13 amino acids. CDR3: CASSLTGGHEQYF. DNA of the CDR3: TGTGCCAGCAGTTTGACAGGGGGCCACGAGCAGTACTTC.

The V and J genes are TRBV1 and TRBJ1-4; the table gives TRBD1 as D, unverified against the DNA. TRBV1 is given as a pseudogene. The CDR3 spans 15 residues. The CDR3 DNA follows: TGCGCCAGCAGCCATTGGTCAGGGAATAATGAAAAACTGTTTTTT. It specifies CASSHWSGNNEKLFF.

The V and J genes are TRBV19 and TRBJ1-4, with D possibly TRBD1 on 6 matching bases. Trimming took off 5 bases at V and 3 bases at J, with 13 bases between the two ends. CDR3 length: 15 residues. Germline values: CDR1 LNHDA, CDR2 SQIVND (reference sequence). The CDR3 protein is CASSHDRYSNEKLFF. The CDR3 DNA follows: TGTGCCAGTAGTCACGACAGGTACTCTAATGAAAAACTGTTTTTT.

The CDR3 spells CASSLYKDRGAHGYTF. Written as DNA, the CDR3 is TGCGCCAGCAGCCTTTACAAGGACAGGGGCGCCCATGGCTACACCTTC. The V gene is TRBV23-1, the J gene TRBJ1-2, with 9 bases aligning to TRBD1. TRBV23-1 is flagged as an ORF with uncertain function. Trimming at V came to 6 bases and at J to 6 bases, leaving 14 bases not matched to a gene. There are 16 residues in the CDR3.

In its sample, this clone ranks as large. The chain recombines TRBV6-8 with TRBJ2-7, with 11 bases that match TRBD1. The trim removed 7 bases at V and 7 bases at J, leaving 15 bases unmatched. Germline CDR1 is MNHGY and CDR2 is SAAAGT. The CDR3 extends over 16 amino acids. In DNA, the CDR3 is TGTGCCAGCAATCTTGATATTGGGACAGGGGGTTCGGAGCAGTACTTC. Its protein product is CASNLDIGTGGSEQYF.

The chain joins TRBV29-1 to TRBJ1-5, with TRBD1 matching over 9 bases. The germline CDR1 and CDR2 sequences are SQVTM and ANQGSEA. The CDR3 consists of 13 residues. After removal of 5 bases from V and 3 bases from J, the junction contained 2 bases not matched to a gene. CDR3 in DNA: TGCAGCGTTCGGGACAGGGACAATCAGCCCCAGCATTTT. It is translated as CSVRDRDNQPQHF.

The chain couples TRBV6-7 to TRBJ1-1; D may be TRBD1 (5 bases). TRBV6-7 is flagged as an ORF with uncertain function. V was clipped by 5 bases and J by 5 bases, with 6 bases between them. The CDR3 covers 11 residues. CDR3 region: CASSGGTEAFF. The CDR3 DNA follows: TGTGCCAGCAGTGGGGGTACTGAAGCTTTCTTT.